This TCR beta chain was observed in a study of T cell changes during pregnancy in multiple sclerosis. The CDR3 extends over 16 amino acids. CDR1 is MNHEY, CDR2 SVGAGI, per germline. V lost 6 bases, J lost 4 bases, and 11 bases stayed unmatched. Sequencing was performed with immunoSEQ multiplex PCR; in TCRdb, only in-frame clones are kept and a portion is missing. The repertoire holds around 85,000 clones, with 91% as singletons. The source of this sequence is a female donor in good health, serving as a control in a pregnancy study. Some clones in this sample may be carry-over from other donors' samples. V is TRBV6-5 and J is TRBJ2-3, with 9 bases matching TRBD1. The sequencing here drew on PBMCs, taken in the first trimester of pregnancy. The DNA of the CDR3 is TGTGCCAGCAGCTACGCCGGGACAGGGATAGCAGATACGCAGTATTTT. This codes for CASSYAGTGIADTQYF.